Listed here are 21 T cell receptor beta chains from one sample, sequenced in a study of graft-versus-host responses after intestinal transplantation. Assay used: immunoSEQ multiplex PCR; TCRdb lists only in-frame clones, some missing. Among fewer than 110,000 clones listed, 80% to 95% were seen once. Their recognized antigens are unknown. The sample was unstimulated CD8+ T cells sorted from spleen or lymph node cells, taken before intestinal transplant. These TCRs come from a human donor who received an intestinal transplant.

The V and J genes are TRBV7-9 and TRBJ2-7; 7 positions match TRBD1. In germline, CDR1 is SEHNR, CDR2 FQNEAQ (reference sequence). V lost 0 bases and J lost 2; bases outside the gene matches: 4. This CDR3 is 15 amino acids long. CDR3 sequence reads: CASSLAATGPYEQYF. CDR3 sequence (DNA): TGTGCCAGCAGCTTAGCTGCGACAGGGCCCTACGAGCAGTACTTC.

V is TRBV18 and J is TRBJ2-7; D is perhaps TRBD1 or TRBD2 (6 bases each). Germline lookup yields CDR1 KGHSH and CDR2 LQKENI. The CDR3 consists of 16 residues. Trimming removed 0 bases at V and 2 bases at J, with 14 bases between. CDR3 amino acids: CASSPPAGQKTYEQYF. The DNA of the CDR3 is TGTGCCAGCTCACCACCTGCGGGACAAAAAACCTACGAGCAGTACTTC.

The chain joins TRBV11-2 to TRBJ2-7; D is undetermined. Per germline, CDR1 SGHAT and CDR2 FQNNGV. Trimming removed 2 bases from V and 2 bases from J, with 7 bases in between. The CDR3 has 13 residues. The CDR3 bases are TGTGCCAGCAGCTTACCCAGTGCCTACGAGCAGTACTTC. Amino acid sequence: CASSLPSAYEQYF.

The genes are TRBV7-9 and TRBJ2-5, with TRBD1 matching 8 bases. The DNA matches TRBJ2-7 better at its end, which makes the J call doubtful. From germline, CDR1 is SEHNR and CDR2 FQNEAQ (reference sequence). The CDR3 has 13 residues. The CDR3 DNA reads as TGTGCCAGCAGCTCTCGGGACAGGTACGAGCAGTACTTC. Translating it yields CASSSRDRYEQYF.

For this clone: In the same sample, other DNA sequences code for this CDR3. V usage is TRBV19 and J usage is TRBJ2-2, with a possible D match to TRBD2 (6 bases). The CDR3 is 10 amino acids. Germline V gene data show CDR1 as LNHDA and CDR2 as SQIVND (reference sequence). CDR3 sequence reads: CATGAGELFF. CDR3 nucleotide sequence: TGTGCTACGGGGGCCGGGGAGCTGTTTTTT.

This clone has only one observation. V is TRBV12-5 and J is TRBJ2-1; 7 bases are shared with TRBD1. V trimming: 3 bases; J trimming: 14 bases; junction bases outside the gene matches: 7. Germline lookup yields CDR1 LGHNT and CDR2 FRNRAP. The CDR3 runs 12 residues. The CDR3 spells CASGLDDRVKFF. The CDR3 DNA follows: TGTGCTAGTGGTTTAGACGACAGGGTCAAGTTCTTC.

The CDR3 is CAIWTGANTEAFF. The CDR3 region has the DNA TGTGCCATATGGACAGGGGCTAACACTGAAGCTTTCTTT. The chain links TRBV10-3 to TRBJ1-1, with 9 bases lining up with TRBD1. This CDR3 has 13 amino acids. Unmatched junction bases numbered 4, after V lost 9 bases and J lost 2 bases. Germline V lookup: CDR1 ENHRY, CDR2 SYGVKD.

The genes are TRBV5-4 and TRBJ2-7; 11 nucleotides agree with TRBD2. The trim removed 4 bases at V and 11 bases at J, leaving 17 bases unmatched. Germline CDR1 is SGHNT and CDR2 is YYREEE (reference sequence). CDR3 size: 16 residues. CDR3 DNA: TGTGCCAGCAGCCGGGCCACTAGCGGGGGAGAAGAATGGAAGTACTTC. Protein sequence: CASSRATSGGEEWKYF.

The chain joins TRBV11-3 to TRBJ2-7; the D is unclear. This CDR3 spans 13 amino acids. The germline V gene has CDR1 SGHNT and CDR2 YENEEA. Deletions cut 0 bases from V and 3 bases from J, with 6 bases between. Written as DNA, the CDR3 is TGTGCCAGCAGCTTAGACAGTTACTACGAGCAGTACTTC. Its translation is CASSLDSYYEQYF.

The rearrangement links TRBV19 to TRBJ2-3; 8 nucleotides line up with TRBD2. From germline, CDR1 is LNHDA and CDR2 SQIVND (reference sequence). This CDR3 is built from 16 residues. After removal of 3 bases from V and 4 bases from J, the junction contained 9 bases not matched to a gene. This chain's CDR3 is CASSIDGGGLPDTQYF. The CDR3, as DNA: TGTGCCAGTAGTATTGATGGCGGGGGGTTGCCAGATACGCAGTATTTT.

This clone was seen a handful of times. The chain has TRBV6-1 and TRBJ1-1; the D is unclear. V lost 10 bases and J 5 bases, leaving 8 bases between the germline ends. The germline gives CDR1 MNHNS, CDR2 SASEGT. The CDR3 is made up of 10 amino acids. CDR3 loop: CATRGTEAFF. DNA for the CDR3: TGTGCCACCCGAGGGACTGAAGCTTTCTTT.

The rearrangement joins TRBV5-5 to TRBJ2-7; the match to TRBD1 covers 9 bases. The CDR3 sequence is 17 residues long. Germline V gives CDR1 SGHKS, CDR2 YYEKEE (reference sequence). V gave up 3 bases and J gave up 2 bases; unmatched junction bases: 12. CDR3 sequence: CASSSSTGTGIPYEQYF. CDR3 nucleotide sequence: TGTGCCAGCAGCTCATCCACCGGGACAGGGATCCCCTACGAGCAGTACTTC.

The CDR3 DNA is TGTGCCAGCAGCTTATCTCACCCCGGGACAGAGAATCAGCCCCAGCATTTT. Its translation: CASSLSHPGTENQPQHF. The J gene is TRBJ1-5, the V gene TRBV7-8; TRBD1 matches at 7 bases. The V gene end was trimmed by 2 bases and the J gene end by 4 bases; junction bases not matched to a gene: 11. The CDR3 totals 17 residues. The germline CDR1 and CDR2 sequences are SGHVS and FQNEAQ.

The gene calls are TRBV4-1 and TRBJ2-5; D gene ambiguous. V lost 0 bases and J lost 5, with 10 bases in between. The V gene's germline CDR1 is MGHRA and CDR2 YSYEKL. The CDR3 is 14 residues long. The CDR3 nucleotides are TGCGCCAGCAGCCAAGATAGCCAGGAGGAGACCCAGTACTTC. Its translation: CASSQDSQEETQYF.

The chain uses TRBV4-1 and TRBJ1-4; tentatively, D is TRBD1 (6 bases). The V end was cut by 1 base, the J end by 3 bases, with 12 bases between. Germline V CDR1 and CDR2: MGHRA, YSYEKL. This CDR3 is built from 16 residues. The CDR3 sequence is CASSQANRAANEKLFF. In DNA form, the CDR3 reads TGCGCCAGCAGCCAAGCAAACAGGGCCGCTAATGAAAAACTGTTTTTT.

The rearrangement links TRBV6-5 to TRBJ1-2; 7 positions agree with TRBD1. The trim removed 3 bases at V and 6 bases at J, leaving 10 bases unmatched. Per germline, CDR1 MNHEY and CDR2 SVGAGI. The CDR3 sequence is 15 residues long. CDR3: CASSYSQTGANGYTF. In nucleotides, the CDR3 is TGTGCCAGCAGTTATTCCCAAACAGGGGCGAATGGCTACACCTTC.

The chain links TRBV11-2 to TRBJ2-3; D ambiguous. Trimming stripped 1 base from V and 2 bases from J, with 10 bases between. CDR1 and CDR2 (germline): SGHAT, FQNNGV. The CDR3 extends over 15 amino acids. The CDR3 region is CASSLAGLYTDTQYF. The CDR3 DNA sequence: TGTGCCAGCAGCTTAGCGGGCTTGTACACAGATACGCAGTATTTT.

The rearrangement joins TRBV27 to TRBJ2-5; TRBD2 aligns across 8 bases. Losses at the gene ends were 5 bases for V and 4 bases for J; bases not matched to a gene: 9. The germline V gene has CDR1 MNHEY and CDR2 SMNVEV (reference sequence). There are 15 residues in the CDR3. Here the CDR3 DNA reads TGTGCCAGCAGTCCGATCGGGGGGGGAGGAGAGACCCAGTACTTC. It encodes CASSPIGGGGETQYF.

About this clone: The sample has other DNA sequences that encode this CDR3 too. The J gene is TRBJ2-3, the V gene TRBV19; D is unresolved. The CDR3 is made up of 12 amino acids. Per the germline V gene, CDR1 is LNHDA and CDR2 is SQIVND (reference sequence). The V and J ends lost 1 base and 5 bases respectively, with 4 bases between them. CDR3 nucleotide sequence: TGTGCCAGTAGTATAGGAGGAGATACGCAGTATTTT. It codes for CASSIGGDTQYF.

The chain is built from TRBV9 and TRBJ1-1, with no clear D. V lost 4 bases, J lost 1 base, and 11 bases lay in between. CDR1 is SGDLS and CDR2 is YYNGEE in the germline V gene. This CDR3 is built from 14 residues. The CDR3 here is CASSHGRGNTEAFF. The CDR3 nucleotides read TGTGCCAGCAGCCATGGGCGTGGGAACACTGAAGCTTTCTTT.

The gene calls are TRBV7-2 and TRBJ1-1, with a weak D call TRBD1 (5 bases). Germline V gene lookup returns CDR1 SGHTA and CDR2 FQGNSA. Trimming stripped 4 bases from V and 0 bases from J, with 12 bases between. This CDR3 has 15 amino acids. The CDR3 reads CASSSRDRLNTEAFF. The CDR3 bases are TGTGCCAGCAGCTCCCGGGACCGCCTGAACACTGAAGCTTTCTTT. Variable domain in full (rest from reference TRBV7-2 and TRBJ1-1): GAGVSQSPSNKVTEKGKDVELRCDPISGHTALYWYRQSLGQGLEFLIYFQGNSAPDKSGLPSDRFSAERTGGSVSTLTIQRTQQEDSAVYLCASSSRDRLNTEAFFGQGTRLTVV.